Listed here are 6 T cell receptor beta chains from one sample, sequenced in a study of cytomegalovirus exposure and HLA in healthy donors. Data came from immunoSEQ multiplex PCR; TCRdb stores just in-frame clones and leaves some out. The data contain 130,000 or so clones, around 90% of them singletons. The source material was PBMCs. These receptors all come from a woman aged 25 to 39 in good health and CMV-seropositive.

The chain links TRBV28 to TRBJ2-1; no clear D gene. This CDR3 is 16 amino acids long. The V end lost 4 bases, the J end lost 2 bases, and 15 bases lay between the germline ends. Germline V CDR1 and CDR2: MDHEN, SYDVKM. CDR3 DNA sequence: TGTGCCAGCAGTTCACCCACAGTTAGGCCCTACAATGAGCAGTTCTTC. Amino acid sequence: CASSSPTVRPYNEQFF.

The chain is built from TRBV27 and TRBJ1-1, with D possibly matching TRBD1 (6 bases). There are 15 residues in the CDR3. CDR1 is MNHEY and CDR2 is SMNVEV in the germline V gene (reference sequence). Between the trimmed V and J ends, which lost 2 bases and 5 bases, there was a span of 15 bases. The CDR3 spells CASSLNRDKGTEAFF. The CDR3 DNA follows: TGTGCCAGCAGTTTAAATAGGGACAAAGGAACTGAAGCTTTCTTT.

This clone occurred once. The V call is TRBV7-9, the J call TRBJ2-7; TRBD1 aligns across 7 bases. The CDR3 covers 14 residues. J lost 1 base, V lost 5 bases, and 5 bases had no gene match. The germline gives CDR1 SEHNR, CDR2 FQNEAQ (reference sequence). This CDR3 reads CASSAQGQSYEQYF. The DNA for the CDR3 is TGTGCCAGCAGCGCCCAGGGACAGTCCTACGAGCAGTACTTC.

This chain links TRBV27 with TRBJ2-7, with 7 bases aligning to TRBD1. J was trimmed by 0 bases and V by 4 bases; bases with no gene match: 9. The CDR3 is 16 residues long. Looked up from germline, CDR1 is MNHEY and CDR2 is SMNVEV (reference sequence). The CDR3 region is CASSSHGQANSYEQYF. In nucleotides, the CDR3 is TGTGCCAGCAGTTCACACGGACAGGCCAACTCCTACGAGCAGTACTTC.

The J gene is TRBJ2-2, the V gene TRBV6-5, with D possibly matching TRBD2 (6 bases). Trimming took off 2 bases at V and 3 bases at J, with 10 bases between the two ends. Per the germline V gene, CDR1 is MNHEY and CDR2 is SVGAGI. The CDR3 spans 15 residues. The CDR3 protein is CASSYRGGYTGELFF. The CDR3 bases are TGTGCCAGCAGTTACAGGGGAGGATACACCGGGGAGCTGTTTTTT.

The chain joins TRBV28 to TRBJ2-7; tentatively, D is TRBD2 (6 bases). V lost 5 bases, J lost 7 bases, and 21 bases lay in between. Per germline, CDR1 MDHEN and CDR2 SYDVKM. The CDR3 runs to 15 residues. DNA of the CDR3: TGTGCCAGCAGTCCCATTAGCGGAGGGGTCGAGGAGCAGTACTTC. It is translated as CASSPISGGVEEQYF.